Listed below are T cell receptor beta chains from one sample, sequenced in a study of tumor-infiltrating lymphocytes in primary liver carcinoma. Each CDR3 protein is one row after TCRdb ran MiXCR on the multiplex PCR reads. Altogether approximately 190,000 distinct CDR3 sequences are present, around 81% being singletons, with the ten largest covering 15% to 20%. Material: tumor tissue from primary liver carcinoma. Receptors originate from a middle-aged man with primary liver carcinoma and hepatitis B virus infection. Each CDR3 is given with its conserved first and last residue.

>TRBJ2-1|16|TRBV6-2/TRBV6-3
CASRPRTSRRTNEHFF
>TRBJ1-1|14|TRBV6-1
CDIQIRSMNTEAFF
>TRBJ2-2|16|TRBV11-2
CASSSSSGAITVEPFF
>TRBJ2-1|15|TRBV29-1
CNVNSRREGYNEQFF
>TRBJ2-2|15|TRBV29-1
CSVDLGWGMTGELVF
>TRBJ1-1|16|TRBV7-9
CASSIAMGGGQTGAFF
>TRBJ2-3|16|TRBV5-1
CSSSLNSRASTDTQYF
>TRBJ2-7|14|TRBV5-1
CASILDTSPLEQYF
>TRBJ2-1|16|TRBV6-2/TRBV6-3
CTSGGQVLSSYNEQLF
>TRBJ2-7|14|TRBV5-4
CANSLDLSSSEQYF
>TRBJ1-1|14|TRBV29-1
CSVQRRGWNTGAFF
>TRBJ2-2|17|TRBV4-1
CSSSPQTGVLNTGELFF
>TRBJ1-5|15|TRBV12-3/TRBV12-4
CASSLNRGSKQPHHF
>TRBJ2-7|13|TRBV28
CASSLGQDYEQYF
>TRBJ2-3|11|TRBV29-1
CGFGVTHTQYF
>TRBJ2-7|13|TRBV6-5
CARNRQGDYEQYF
>TRBJ2-7|15|TRBV5-6
CASSRPGTRDYEQYF
>TRBJ2-5|15|TRBV29-1
CSVGLPGKDQGTQYF
>TRBJ2-1|15|TRBV14
CASSEVGGSYNEQFF
>TRBJ2-6|18|TRBV6-1
CANSGYRGPTSGTNVPTF
>TRBJ1-1|12|TRBV29-1
CSVDWTNTEAFF
>TRBJ1-1|14|TRBV29-1
CSVLRTHSNSEDFF
>TRBJ2-5|15|TRBV29-1
CSVGGTSGSRETQFF
>TRBJ2-7|13|TRBV5-5
CASSFGLSYEQYF
>TRBJ2-5|13|TRBV12-3/TRBV12-4
CASYLSGVETQYF
>TRBJ1-2|19|TRBV4-2
CASSRGPEGLGGMNYGYTF
>TRBJ2-7|17|TRBV11-1
CASSLGPATESSYEQYF
>TRBJ2-5|15|TRBV5-1
CASRAQGGSEETQYF
>TRBJ2-7|14|TRBV5-4
CASSMGTNTYEQYF
>TRBJ2-1|14|TRBV29-1
CSVEPSGIYNEHFF
>TRBJ2-7|14|TRBV11-2
CASRSNRISYEHYF
>TRBJ2-2|15|TRBV29-1
CSVGTNAANTGELLF
>TRBJ2-5|11|TRBV7-9
CAISLKKTQYF